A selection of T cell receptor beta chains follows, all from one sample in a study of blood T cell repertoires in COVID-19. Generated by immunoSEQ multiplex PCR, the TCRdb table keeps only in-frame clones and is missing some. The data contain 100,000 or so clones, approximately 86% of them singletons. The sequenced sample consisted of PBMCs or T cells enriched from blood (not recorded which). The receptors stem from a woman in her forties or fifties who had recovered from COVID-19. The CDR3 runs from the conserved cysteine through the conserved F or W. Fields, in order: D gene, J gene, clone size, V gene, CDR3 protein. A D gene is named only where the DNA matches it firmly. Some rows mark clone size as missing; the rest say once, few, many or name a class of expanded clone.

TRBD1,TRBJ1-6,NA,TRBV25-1,CASSGYGGWDSENSPLHF
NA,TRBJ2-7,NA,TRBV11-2,CASSLEVTRLDEQYF
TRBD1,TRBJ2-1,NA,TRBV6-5,CASSSGTGIYNEQFF
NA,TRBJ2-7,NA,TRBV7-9,CASSRGTTGTSAYEQYF
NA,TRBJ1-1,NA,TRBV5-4,CASSLGATNVNTEAFF
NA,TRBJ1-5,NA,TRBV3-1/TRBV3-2,CASSQAGQQDQPQHF
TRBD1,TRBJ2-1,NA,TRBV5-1,CASSYDSGTAYNEQFF
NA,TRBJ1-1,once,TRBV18,CASSPLRPEDTEAFF
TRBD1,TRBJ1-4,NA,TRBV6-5,CASITGTGGEKLFF
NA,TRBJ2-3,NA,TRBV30,CAWRGAFPTQYF
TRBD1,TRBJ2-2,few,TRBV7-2,CASSLGQVNTGELFF
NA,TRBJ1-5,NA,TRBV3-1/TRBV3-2,CASSQSGQYSNQPQHF
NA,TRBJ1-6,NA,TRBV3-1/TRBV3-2,CASSITSNSPLHF
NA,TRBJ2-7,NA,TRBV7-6,CASSLTGISYEQYF
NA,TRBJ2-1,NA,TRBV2,CASSEGPVVYNEQFF